One sample yielded the 2 T cell receptor beta chains listed below, sequenced in a study of monozygotic twins with inflammatory bowel disease. One entry per CDR3 protein, without DNA, is what TCRdb gives after re-calling the 5' RACE reads. Recorded here are 200,000 to 250,000 distinct CDR3 sequences; the top ten clones represent roughly 7.7%. The sequenced material came from blood. The receptor set was obtained from a human donor with ulcerative colitis or Crohn's disease, or a healthy co-twin of an affected twin (not recorded which).

This chain connects TRBV5-5 to TRBJ1-5; TCRdb gives TRBD1 as the D gene, but with no DNA this cannot be confirmed. Germline V gives CDR1 SGHKS, CDR2 YYEKEE (reference sequence). This CDR3 comprises 16 residues. CDR3 in amino acids: CASKAGGAGSNQPQHF.

CDR3 sequence reads: CASSQGLLAGLSGANVLTF. The chain employs TRBV4-3 and TRBJ2-6; no DNA is available, so the TRBD2 call from TCRdb remains unchecked. CDR3 length equals 19 residues. CDR1 and CDR2 from the germline V gene are LGHNA and YSLEER.